The 20 T cell receptor beta chains in this list originate from one sample, sequenced in a study of human T cells and chemical hapten exposure. TCRdb reanalysed the RACE reads using MiXCR and keeps one entry per CDR3 protein. Of 350,000 to 450,000 distinct CDR3 sequences in the sample, roughly 4.6% were seen once. The time point denotes: pre-sensitization, week 0. Treatment defined: therapeutic diphenylcyclopropenone sensitization with weekly scalp DPC. Material: whole blood, obtained in connection with sensitization to the hapten diphenylcyclopropenone (DPC). These receptors were taken from a woman in her forties or fifties with alopecia areata. Some clones in this sample may be carry-over from other donors' samples.

The CDR3 sequence is CAISDQGLAGTGELFF. CDR3 coding DNA: TGTGCCATCAGTGACCAGGGACTAGCGGGGACCGGGGAGCTGTTTTTT. The chain employs TRBV10-3 and TRBJ2-2, with 13 bases lining up with TRBD2. The CDR3 consists of 16 residues. V dropped 3 bases and J dropped 5; count of bases not matched to a gene: 3. Per the germline V gene, CDR1 is ENHRY and CDR2 is SYGVKD.

The sample holds many counts of this clonotype. The rearrangement joins TRBV21-1 to TRBJ2-2; the D call TRBD1 from the table was never checked on the DNA. TRBV21-1 is tagged as a pseudogene. This CDR3 has 18 residues. In nucleotides, the CDR3 is TGTGCCAGCAGCAAATGGGCATGCGGAGGGGGCAACACCGGGGAGCTGTTTTTT. The encoded protein is CASSKWACGGGNTGELFF.

This clonotype showed up many times. The genes are TRBV11-2 and TRBJ2-7; TRBD1 matches 7 bases. Trimming took 0 bases from V and 9 from J; bases not matched to a gene: 8. From germline, CDR1 is SGHAT and CDR2 FQNNGV. The CDR3 contains 14 residues. The CDR3 DNA reads TGTGCCAGCAGCTTAGACCGAACAGGGGTAGGGCAGTACTTC. This translates into CASSLDRTGVGQYF.

This clonotype was detected ten times or more. The chain couples TRBV24-1 to TRBJ1-1, with 7 bases identical to TRBD1. The CDR3 has 17 residues. The trim removed 7 bases at V and 0 bases at J, leaving 13 bases unmatched. Germline CDR1 reads KGHDR; CDR2 reads SFDVKD. In DNA, the CDR3 is TGTGCCACCAGAGGGAAAGAGAAGGGGGCCCTGAACACTGAAGCTTTCTTT. Translated, it gives CATRGKEKGALNTEAFF.

There are a few counts of this clonotype. At one end, the junction sequence differs from germline, possibly due to a read error. The chain has TRBV7-9 and TRBJ2-5; D remains unclear. The CDR3 has 13 amino acids. CDR1 is SEHNR, CDR2 FQNEAQ, per germline (reference sequence). The CDR3 nucleotides are TGTGCCAGCAGCCTAGGAACTCAAGAAACCCAGTACTTC. Encoded protein: CASSLGTQETQYF. The variable domain in full, completed from reference TRBV7-9 and TRBJ2-5, reads DTGVSQNPRHKITKRGQNVTFRCDPISEHNRLYWYRQTLGQGPEFLTYFQNEAQLEKSRLLSDRFSAERPKGSFSTLEIQRTEQGDSAMYLCASSLGTQETQYFGPGTRLLVL.

CDR3 DNA: TGCAGTGCTAGTTCCAGTGGCAATCAGCCCCAGCATTTT. Its translation is CSASSSGNQPQHF. The gene calls are TRBV20-1 and TRBJ1-5; D remains ambiguous. This CDR3 region has 13 residues. V was cut by 3 bases and J by 2 bases, with 8 bases left in between. The V gene's germline CDR1 is DFQATT and CDR2 SNEGSKA (reference sequence).

This clonotype was seen only a few times. The chain uses TRBV7-2 and TRBJ1-6; TRBD1 matches 7 bases. The CDR3 extends over 14 amino acids. The V and J ends lost 4 bases and 8 bases, in that order; junction bases with no gene match: 5. The germline V gene encodes CDR1 SGHTA and CDR2 FQGNSA. Here the CDR3 reads CASSSEQGYSPLHF. In nucleotides, the CDR3 is TGTGCCAGCAGCTCGGAACAGGGGTATTCACCCCTCCACTTT.

The chain joins TRBV29-1 to TRBJ1-1, with 8 bases that match TRBD1. Trimming at V came to 2 bases and at J to 10 bases, leaving 3 bases not matched to a gene. The CDR3 runs 11 residues. Germline CDR1 reads SQVTM; CDR2 reads ANQGSEA. CDR3 in amino acids: CSVERTGLAFF. The DNA for the CDR3 is TGCAGCGTTGAACGGACAGGGTTAGCTTTCTTT.

This clonotype occurred a few times. The chain uses TRBV12-3 or TRBV12-4 and TRBJ2-6; D unclear. The CDR3 totals 17 residues. Trimming cost V 6 bases and J 0 bases, with 15 bases left between them. The CDR3 DNA reads TGTGCCAGCAGCAACAGACTGGGTATCTCTGGGGCCAACGTCCTGACTTTC. Translation gives CASSNRLGISGANVLTF.

The chain recombines TRBV12-3 or TRBV12-4 with TRBJ2-2; the match to TRBD1 covers 12 bases. This CDR3 is 18 amino acids long. V was pared by 6 bases and J by 0 bases, with 8 bases of the junction left unmatched. CDR3 region: CASSGDRGPGANTGELFF. The CDR3 bases are TGTGCCAGCAGCGGGGACAGGGGGCCCGGCGCGAACACCGGGGAGCTGTTTTTT.

The V gene is TRBV28, the J gene TRBJ2-7; D might be TRBD1 (5 bases). From germline, CDR1 is MDHEN and CDR2 SYDVKM. The germline V and J ends were trimmed by 5 bases and 0 bases, with 20 bases remaining between them. The CDR3 totals 17 residues. CDR3 sequence: CASSPQGQPFLSYEQYF. The CDR3 DNA follows: TGTGCCAGCAGTCCCCAGGGCCAACCGTTCCTCTCCTACGAGCAGTACTTC.

The chain couples TRBV5-1 to TRBJ2-2; no firm D call. Germline loops: CDR1 SGHRS, CDR2 YFSETQ. V lost 3 bases and J lost 7, with 7 bases in between. CDR3 length: 12 amino acids. The CDR3 nucleotides are TGCGCCAGCAGCTCCAAGGACGGGGAGCTGTTTTTT. It yields the protein CASSSKDGELFF. The whole variable domain, filled in from reference TRBV5-1 and TRBJ2-2, reads KAGVTQTPRYLIKTRGQQVTLSCSPISGHRSVSWYQQTPGQGLQFLFEYFSETQRNKGNFPGRFSGRQFSNSRSEMNVSTLELGDSALYLCASSSKDGELFFGEGSRLTVL.

In this sample, this clonotype turned up a few times. V usage is TRBV7-9 and J usage is TRBJ2-3; 10 bases match TRBD2. Losses at the gene ends were 5 bases for V and 1 base for J; bases not matched to a gene: 3. Looked up from germline, CDR1 is SEHNR and CDR2 is FQNEAQ (reference sequence). CDR3 size: 15 residues. In DNA, the CDR3 is TGTGCCAGCAGCGAGGGGACTAGCGGCACAGATACGCAGTATTTT. Its protein product is CASSEGTSGTDTQYF.

This clonotype was picked up many times. The chain couples TRBV29-1 to TRBJ2-5; TRBD2 is a possible D gene (6 bases). In germline, CDR1 is SQVTM, CDR2 ANQGSEA. With 7 bases removed from V and 5 bases from J, the gap between germline ends came to 17 bases. The CDR3 length is 13 residues. The CDR3 DNA follows: TGCAGCGCTGTACAGGCGGGGCAGGAGACCCAGTACTTC. This gives the protein CSAVQAGQETQYF.

This clonotype occurred many times. The chain uses TRBV29-1 and TRBJ1-2; 7 bases line up with TRBD1. The V segment lost 6 bases and the J segment 4 bases; nucleotides outside the gene matches: 11. The CDR3 spans 14 residues. Germline-derived CDR1 and CDR2 are SQVTM and ANQGSEA. CDR3 in DNA: TGCAGCGTGGGAACAGGGGCCCCTTCCTATGGCTACACCTTC. Translating gives CSVGTGAPSYGYTF.

This clonotype was seen at least ten times. The rearrangement links TRBV20-1 to TRBJ2-1; D uncertain. The V gene lost 3 bases and the J gene lost 8 bases, with 5 bases spanning the gap. The CDR3 sequence is 10 residues long. The germline CDR1 and CDR2 sequences are DFQATT and SNEGSKA (reference sequence). This chain's CDR3 is CSARKDEQFF. The DNA for the CDR3 is TGCAGTGCTAGGAAGGATGAGCAGTTCTTC.

V usage is TRBV6-5 and J usage is TRBJ2-1; 14 bases map to TRBD2. CDR3 length: 15 residues. V trimming: 2 bases; J trimming: 10 bases; junction bases outside the gene matches: 4. The germline gives CDR1 MNHEY, CDR2 SVGAGI. Here the CDR3 reads CASSYAGLAGDEQFF. For the CDR3, the DNA is TGTGCCAGCAGTTACGCGGGACTAGCGGGAGACGAGCAGTTCTTC.

This clonotype has a count of ten or more. The J gene is TRBJ2-2, the V gene TRBV4-1; D is unresolved. The CDR3 is 18 amino acids. V lost 4 bases and J lost 5, with 23 bases in between. The germline CDR1 and CDR2 sequences are MGHRA and YSYEKL. DNA of the CDR3: TGCGCCAGCAGCCCTTTCCTCGGCGCCGAATTTGATACCGGGGAGCTGTTTTTT. As protein: CASSPFLGAEFDTGELFF.

There are a few counts of this clonotype. This chain joins TRBV6-5 and TRBJ1-2; D gene ambiguous. Trimming took off 6 bases at V and 2 bases at J, with 10 bases between the two ends. The germline V gene encodes CDR1 MNHEY and CDR2 SVGAGI. The CDR3 totals 13 residues. The CDR3: CASRSDMNYGYTF. The CDR3 DNA reads TGTGCCAGCAGATCCGATATGAACTATGGCTACACCTTC.

This clonotype was seen many times. The gene calls are TRBV13 and TRBJ2-5; no clear D gene. V shed 6 bases and J shed 1 base, with 12 bases lying between them. CDR1 is PRHDT and CDR2 is FYEKMQ in the germline V gene (reference sequence). The CDR3 sequence is 14 residues long. CDR3 bases: TGTGCCAGCAGTCAACCGGACCGCCAAGAGACCCAGTACTTC. Its translation is CASSQPDRQETQYF.